A selection of T cell receptor beta chains follows, all from one sample in a study of CD8 T cells in ankylosing spondylitis. TCRdb fed the 5' RACE reads into MiXCR, producing one record per CDR3 protein. The sample includes about 800,000 distinct CDR3 sequences, around 11% of them seen just once. The sequenced material came from blood, either unsorted or a sorted T cell fraction (not recorded which). The receptors shown here come from a male donor with ankylosing spondylitis. The CDR3 runs from the conserved cysteine through the conserved F or W. A D gene is named only where the DNA matches it firmly. Where a row states a size, it is once, few, many or the class of an expanded clone; other rows omit it.

>TRBD1|TRBJ1-5|TRBV6-1|few
TGTGCCACCCGACAGGGTAGAAATCAGCCCCAGCATTTT
CATRQGRNQPQHF
>NA|TRBJ1-1|TRBV6-2/TRBV6-3|NA
TGTGCCAGCAGTTACTACCCGGGAGCGAACACTGAAGCTTTCTTT
CASSYYPGANTEAFF
>NA|TRBJ2-1|TRBV7-9|few
TGTGCCAGCAGCGAGGGACCTATCTACAATGAGCAGTTCTTC
CASSEGPIYNEQFF
>TRBD1|TRBJ1-5|TRBV19|NA
TGTGCCAGTAGTATGCTTCAGGGGGCAAGGTATCAGCCCCAGCATTTT
CASSMLQGARYQPQHF
>NA|TRBJ1-5|TRBV6-2/TRBV6-3|few
TGTGCCAGCAGTTACGGTTGGGAACAGCCCCAGCATTTT
CASSYGWEQPQHF
>NA|TRBJ1-4|TRBV5-1|NA
TGCGCCAGCAGTTTCCACCAAGGCTGGGATGAAAAACTGTTTTTT
CASSFHQGWDEKLFF
>NA|TRBJ1-1|TRBV10-3|many
TGTGCCATCAGATCCGACACGAACACTGAAGCTTTCTTT
CAIRSDTNTEAFF
>NA|TRBJ1-2|TRBV30|NA
TGTGCCTGGAGTGTCCCCAACAGGAGCTATGGCTACACCTTC
CAWSVPNRSYGYTF
>TRBD1|TRBJ1-2|TRBV7-2|NA
TGTGCCAGCAGCTTCCGGACAGGCTATGGCTACACCTTC
CASSFRTGYGYTF
>NA|TRBJ2-1|TRBV3-1|NA
TGTGCCAGCAGCCTGGGGGCCGAGCAGTTCTTC
CASSLGAEQFF
>NA|TRBJ1-2|TRBV5-1|NA
TGCGCCAGCAGCTTGGACGGGGACCTAGGCTACACCTTC
CASSLDGDLGYTF
>NA|TRBJ2-1|TRBV29-1|many
TGCAGCGTTGGAGAGCGGGAGCAGTTCTTC
CSVGEREQFF
>NA|TRBJ1-1|TRBV2|NA
TGTGCCAGCAATAGGGTTTCCACTGAAGCTTTCTTT
CASNRVSTEAFF
>NA|TRBJ1-1|TRBV7-6|few
TGTGCCAGCAGCTCCTTAAGGGGAGGGGACACTGAAGCTTTCTTT
CASSSLRGGDTEAFF
>NA|TRBJ1-5|TRBV27|few
TGTGCCAGCAGTGCCACAGGGTTCGGTAATCAGCCCCAGCATTTT
CASSATGFGNQPQHF
>NA|TRBJ2-5|TRBV20-1|few
TGCAGTGCTAGAGATGTCCTTGGGTCGGGGCAAGAGACCCAGTACTTC
CSARDVLGSGQETQYF
>NA|TRBJ2-7|TRBV5-1|few
TGCGCCAGCAGCTGGGACGGATGGGGGGACGAGCAGTACTTC
CASSWDGWGDEQYF
>NA|TRBJ2-5|TRBV20-1|NA
TGCAGTGCTAGAGATTTCGGGCAGGCCCAGTACTTC
CSARDFGQAQYF
>NA|TRBJ2-1|TRBV4-3|few
TGCGCCAGCAGCCAAGATCACGGAACCTACAATGAGCAGTTCTTC
CASSQDHGTYNEQFF
>NA|TRBJ1-4|TRBV7-2|NA
TGTGCCAGCAGCTTCTCCTCAACTAATGAAAAACTGTTTTTT
CASSFSSTNEKLFF
>TRBD1|TRBJ1-5|TRBV5-6|NA
TGTGCCAGCAGCTTGTACGGGGACAGGGGGTACGGTCAGCCCCAGCATTTT
CASSLYGDRGYGQPQHF
>NA|TRBJ2-1|TRBV11-1|NA
TGTGCCAGCAGCTGGGATCAAGGGTCTGAGCAGTTCTTC
CASSWDQGSEQFF
>NA|TRBJ2-3|TRBV7-2|few
TGTGCCAGCAGCTTACGTCTACCGGGCACAGATACGCAGTATTTT
CASSLRLPGTDTQYF
>NA|TRBJ1-3|TRBV6-1|few
TGTGCCAGCAGGCCGTTAGGTTCGGGACTGCGCTCTGGAAACACCATATATTTT
CASRPLGSGLRSGNTIYF
>NA|TRBJ1-1|TRBV7-2|many
TGTGCCAGCAGCGGGTCACGGGGATATAAAGCTTTCTTT
CASSGSRGYKAFF
>NA|TRBJ2-3|TRBV28|NA
TGTGCCAGCAGTTCCCGCCGGACATACCAGAGTAGCACAGATACGCAGTATTTT
CASSSRRTYQSSTDTQYF
>NA|TRBJ2-3|TRBV27|NA
TGTGCCAGCAGTAATGGTGACACGGAGATATCGGGTCCGCAGTATTTT
CASSNGDTEISGPQYF
>NA|TRBJ1-6|TRBV9|few
TGTGCCAGCAGCGTAGGACCGGGAGAGTCCTATAATTCACCCCTCCACTTT
CASSVGPGESYNSPLHF
>NA|TRBJ1-3|TRBV7-9|NA
TGTGCCAGCAGCCCGCTGACCAGCTCTGGAAACACCATATATTTT
CASSPLTSSGNTIYF
>NA|TRBJ1-1|TRBV30|few
TGTGCCTGGAGTACGGATTACCCTGAAGCTTTCTTT
CAWSTDYPEAFF
>NA|TRBJ2-5|TRBV24-1|NA
TGTGCCACCAGTGATTCATTTAGAGAGACCCAGTACTTC
CATSDSFRETQYF
>NA|TRBJ2-4|TRBV4-3|NA
TGCGCCAGCAGCCAAGAGACCGGGACCAACATTCAGTACTTC
CASSQETGTNIQYF
>NA|TRBJ2-6|TRBV12-3/TRBV12-4|few
TGTGCCAGCAGTTTAGACCATCCCAGTGGGGCCAACGTCCTGACTTTC
CASSLDHPSGANVLTF
>NA|TRBJ1-1|TRBV7-2|NA
TGTGCCAGCAGCTTCTCTTCCACTGAAGCTTTCTTT
CASSFSSTEAFF
>NA|TRBJ1-1|TRBV5-1|NA
TGCGCCAGCAGCTTGCGGGCAAGCACTGAAGCTTTCTTT
CASSLRASTEAFF
>NA|TRBJ2-6|TRBV30|NA
TGTGCCTGGACTCCCCGGCCCTCTGGGGCCAACGTCCTGACTTTC
CAWTPRPSGANVLTF
>NA|TRBJ2-3|TRBV7-2|NA
TGTGCCAGCAGCTCTAGGTTACTCAGCACAGATACGCAGTATTTT
CASSSRLLSTDTQYF
>NA|TRBJ1-2|TRBV5-1|few
TGCGCCAGCAGCCAACCCCCCGGCTACACCTTC
CASSQPPGYTF
>NA|TRBJ2-3|TRBV4-2|NA
TGTGCCAGCAGCCGGGGGGGCCGGGGCACAGATACGCAGTATTTT
CASSRGGRGTDTQYF
>NA|TRBJ1-1|TRBV12-3/TRBV12-4|many
TGTGCCAGCAGTTTACTCCTGGGCACTGAAGCTTTCTTT
CASSLLLGTEAFF
>TRBD2|TRBJ2-5|TRBV20-1|few
TGCAGTGCCAACAGACTAGCGGGTTTGGGGGAGACCCAGTACTTC
CSANRLAGLGETQYF
>TRBD2|TRBJ2-5|TRBV4-1|NA
TGCGCCAGCAGCCAACCTAGCGGACAAGAGACCCAGTACTTC
CASSQPSGQETQYF
>NA|TRBJ2-1|TRBV10-3|few
TGTGCCATCAGTGGGTCTATGCTTCCCTACAATGAGCAGTTCTTC
CAISGSMLPYNEQFF
>NA|TRBJ2-1|TRBV20-1|few
TGCAGTGCTTTGCCTGCGGACAGCTCCTACAATGAGCAGTTCTTC
CSALPADSSYNEQFF
>TRBD1|TRBJ1-6|TRBV7-9|NA
TGTGCCAGCAGCGAACAGGGGAAGGGTTATTCACCCCTCCACTTT
CASSEQGKGYSPLHF